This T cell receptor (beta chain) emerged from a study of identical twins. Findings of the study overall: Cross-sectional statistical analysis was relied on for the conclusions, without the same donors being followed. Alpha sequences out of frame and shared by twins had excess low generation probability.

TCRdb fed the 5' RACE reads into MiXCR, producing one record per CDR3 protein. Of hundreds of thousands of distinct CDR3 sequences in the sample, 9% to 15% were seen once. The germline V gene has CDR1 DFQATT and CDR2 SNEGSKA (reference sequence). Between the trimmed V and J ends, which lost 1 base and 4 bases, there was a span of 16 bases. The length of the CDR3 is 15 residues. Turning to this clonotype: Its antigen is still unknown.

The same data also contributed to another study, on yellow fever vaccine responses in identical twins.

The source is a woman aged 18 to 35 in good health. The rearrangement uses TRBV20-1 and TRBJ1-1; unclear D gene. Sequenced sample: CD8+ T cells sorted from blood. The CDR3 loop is CSARGALEVVTEAFF. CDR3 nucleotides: TGCAGTGCTAGAGGGGCGCTCGAGGTAGTCACTGAAGCTTTCTTT.